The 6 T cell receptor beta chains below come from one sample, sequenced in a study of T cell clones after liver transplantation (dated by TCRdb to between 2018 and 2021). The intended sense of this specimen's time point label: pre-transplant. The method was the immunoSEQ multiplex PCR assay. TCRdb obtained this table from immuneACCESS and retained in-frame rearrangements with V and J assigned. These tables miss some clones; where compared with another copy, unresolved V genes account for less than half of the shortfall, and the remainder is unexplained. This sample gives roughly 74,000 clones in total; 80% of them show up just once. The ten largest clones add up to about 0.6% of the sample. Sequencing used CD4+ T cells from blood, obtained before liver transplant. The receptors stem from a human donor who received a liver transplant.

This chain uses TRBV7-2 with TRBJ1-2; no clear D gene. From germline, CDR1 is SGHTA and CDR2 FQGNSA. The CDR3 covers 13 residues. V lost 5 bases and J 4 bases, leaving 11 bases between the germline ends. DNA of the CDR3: TGTGCCAGCAGCCTACTCAGTACCTATGGCTACACCTTC. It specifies CASSLLSTYGYTF.

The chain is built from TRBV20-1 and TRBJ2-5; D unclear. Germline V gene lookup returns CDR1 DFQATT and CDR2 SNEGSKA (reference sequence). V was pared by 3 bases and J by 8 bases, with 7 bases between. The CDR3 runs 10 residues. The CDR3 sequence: CSASDRTQYF. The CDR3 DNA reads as TGCAGTGCTAGCGATCGTACCCAGTACTTC.

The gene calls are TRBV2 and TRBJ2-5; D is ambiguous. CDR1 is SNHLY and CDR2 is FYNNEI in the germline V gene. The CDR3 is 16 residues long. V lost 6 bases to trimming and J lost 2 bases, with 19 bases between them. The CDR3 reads CASSSPRGHPQETQYF. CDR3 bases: TGTGCCAGCAGCAGCCCGCGCGGCCACCCGCAAGAGACCCAGTACTTC.

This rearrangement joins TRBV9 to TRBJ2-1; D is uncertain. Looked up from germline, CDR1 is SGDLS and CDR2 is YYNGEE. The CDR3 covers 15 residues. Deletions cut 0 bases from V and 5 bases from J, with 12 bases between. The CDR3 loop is CASSVVGGSNNEQFF. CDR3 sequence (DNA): TGTGCCAGCAGCGTAGTTGGCGGAAGTAACAATGAGCAGTTCTTC.

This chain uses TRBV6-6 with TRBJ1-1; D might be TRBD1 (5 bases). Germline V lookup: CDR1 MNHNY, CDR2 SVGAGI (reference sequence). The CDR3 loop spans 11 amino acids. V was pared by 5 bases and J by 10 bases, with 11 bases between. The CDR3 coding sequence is TGTGCCAGCAGTATGGGGACGGGAGCTTTCTTT. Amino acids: CASSMGTGAFF.

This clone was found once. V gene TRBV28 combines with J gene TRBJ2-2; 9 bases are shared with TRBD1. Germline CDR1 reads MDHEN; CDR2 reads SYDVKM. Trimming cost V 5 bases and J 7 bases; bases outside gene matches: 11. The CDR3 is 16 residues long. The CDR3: CASSLTGTGHYGELFF. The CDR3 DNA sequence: TGTGCCAGCAGTCTAACCGGGACAGGGCATTACGGGGAGCTGTTTTTT.